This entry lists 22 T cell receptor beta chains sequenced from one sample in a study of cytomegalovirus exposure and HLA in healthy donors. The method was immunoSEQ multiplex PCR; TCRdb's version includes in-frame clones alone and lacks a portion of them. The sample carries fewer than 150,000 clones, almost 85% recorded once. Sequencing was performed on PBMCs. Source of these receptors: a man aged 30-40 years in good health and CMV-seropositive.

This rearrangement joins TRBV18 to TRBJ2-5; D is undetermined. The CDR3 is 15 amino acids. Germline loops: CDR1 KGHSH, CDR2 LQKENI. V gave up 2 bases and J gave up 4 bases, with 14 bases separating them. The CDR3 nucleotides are TGTGCCAGCTCACCAGGCACCAAATCAGTAGAGACCCAGTACTTC. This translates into CASSPGTKSVETQYF.

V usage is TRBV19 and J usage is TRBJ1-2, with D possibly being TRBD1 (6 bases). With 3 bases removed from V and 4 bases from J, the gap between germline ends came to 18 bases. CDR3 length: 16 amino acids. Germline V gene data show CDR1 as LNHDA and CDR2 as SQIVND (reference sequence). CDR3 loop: CASSMRFGQSLYGYTF. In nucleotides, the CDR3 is TGTGCCAGTAGTATGAGATTCGGACAGAGTCTCTATGGCTACACCTTC.

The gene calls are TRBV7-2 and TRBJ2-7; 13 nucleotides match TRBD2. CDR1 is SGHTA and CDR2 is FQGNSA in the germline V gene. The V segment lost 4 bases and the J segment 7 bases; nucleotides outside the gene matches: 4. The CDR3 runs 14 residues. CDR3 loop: CASSSTSGRNEQYF. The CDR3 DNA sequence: TGTGCCAGCAGCTCGACTAGCGGGAGGAATGAGCAGTACTTC. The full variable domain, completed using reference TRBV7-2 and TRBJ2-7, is GAGVSQSPSNKVTEKGKDVELRCDPISGHTALYWYRQSLGQGLEFLIYFQGNSAPDKSGLPSDRFSAERTGGSVSTLTIQRTQQEDSAVYLCASSSTSGRNEQYFGPGTRLTVT.

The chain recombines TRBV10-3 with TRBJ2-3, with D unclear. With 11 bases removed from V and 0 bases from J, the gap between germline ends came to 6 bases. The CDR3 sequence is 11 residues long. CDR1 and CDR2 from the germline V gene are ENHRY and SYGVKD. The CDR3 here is CASTSTDTQYF. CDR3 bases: TGTGCCTCGACTAGCACAGATACGCAGTATTTT.

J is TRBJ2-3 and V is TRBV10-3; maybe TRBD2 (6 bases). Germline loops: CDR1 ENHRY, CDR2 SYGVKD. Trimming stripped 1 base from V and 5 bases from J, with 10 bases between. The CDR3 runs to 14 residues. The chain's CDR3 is CAISEWGTLDTQYF. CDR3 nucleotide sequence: TGTGCCATCAGTGAGTGGGGGACTTTAGATACGCAGTATTTT.

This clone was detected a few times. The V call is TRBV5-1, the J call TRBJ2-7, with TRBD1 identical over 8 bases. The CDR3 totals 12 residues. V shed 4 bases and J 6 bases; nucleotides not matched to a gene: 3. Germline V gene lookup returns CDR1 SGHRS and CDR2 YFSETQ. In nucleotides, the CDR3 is TGCGCCAGCAGCGTTGGACAGGGCGAGCAGTACTTC. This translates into CASSVGQGEQYF.

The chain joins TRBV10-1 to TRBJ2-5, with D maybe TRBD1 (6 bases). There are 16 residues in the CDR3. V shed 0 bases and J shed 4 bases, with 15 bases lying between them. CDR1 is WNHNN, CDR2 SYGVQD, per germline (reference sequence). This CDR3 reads CASSESVKQGRETQYF. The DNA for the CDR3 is TGCGCCAGCAGTGAGTCTGTGAAGCAGGGGCGAGAGACCCAGTACTTC.

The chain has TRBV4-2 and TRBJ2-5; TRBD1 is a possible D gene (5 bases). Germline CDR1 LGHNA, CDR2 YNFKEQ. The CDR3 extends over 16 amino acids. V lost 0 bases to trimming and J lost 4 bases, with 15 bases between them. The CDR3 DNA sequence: TGTGCCAGCAGCCAAGATTATATAGGGGCGGCAGAGACCCAGTACTTC. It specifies CASSQDYIGAAETQYF.

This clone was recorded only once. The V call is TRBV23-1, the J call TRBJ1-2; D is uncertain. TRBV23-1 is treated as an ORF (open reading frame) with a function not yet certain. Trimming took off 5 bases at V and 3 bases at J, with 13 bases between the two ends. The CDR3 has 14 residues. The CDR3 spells CASSSRVQHYGYTF. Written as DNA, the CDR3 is TGCGCCAGCAGTTCCCGGGTTCAACACTATGGCTACACCTTC.

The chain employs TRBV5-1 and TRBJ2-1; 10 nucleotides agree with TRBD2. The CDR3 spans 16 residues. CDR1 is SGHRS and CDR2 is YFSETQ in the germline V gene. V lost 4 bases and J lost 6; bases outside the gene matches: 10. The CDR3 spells CASSRGDVAGGNEQFF. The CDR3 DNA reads TGCGCCAGCAGCCGTGGGGACGTAGCGGGAGGCAATGAGCAGTTCTTC.

The CDR3 reads CASSKTPGITEAFF. The CDR3 DNA reads as TGTGCCAGCAGCAAAACTCCAGGGATCACTGAAGCTTTCTTT. The chain recombines TRBV7-9 with TRBJ1-1, with D possibly being TRBD1 (5 bases). V lost 5 bases and J 4 bases, leaving 14 bases between the germline ends. Germline loops: CDR1 SEHNR, CDR2 FQNEAQ (reference sequence). This CDR3 is built from 14 residues.

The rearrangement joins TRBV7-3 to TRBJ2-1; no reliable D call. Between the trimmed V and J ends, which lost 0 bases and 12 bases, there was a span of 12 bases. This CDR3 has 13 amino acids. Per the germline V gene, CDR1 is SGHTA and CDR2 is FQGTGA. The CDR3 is CASSLTVVGGQFF. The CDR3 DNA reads TGTGCCAGCAGCTTAACGGTGGTAGGCGGGCAGTTCTTC.

CDR3 DNA: TGTGCCAGCAGCCTACCCGGGACAGGGACCTTTGCCAGGGATGGCTACACCTTC. Translation gives CASSLPGTGTFARDGYTF. The J gene is TRBJ1-2, the V gene TRBV5-4, with 9 nucleotides matching TRBD1. The length of the CDR3 is 18 residues. In germline, CDR1 is SGHNT, CDR2 YYREEE (reference sequence). After removal of 4 bases from V and 6 bases from J, the junction contained 19 bases not matched to a gene.

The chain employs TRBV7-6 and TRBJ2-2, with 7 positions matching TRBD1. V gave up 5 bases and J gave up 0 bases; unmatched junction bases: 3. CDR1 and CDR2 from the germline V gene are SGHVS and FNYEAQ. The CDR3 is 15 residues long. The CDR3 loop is CASSEGQTNTGELFF. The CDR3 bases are TGTGCCAGCAGCGAGGGACAGACGAACACCGGGGAGCTGTTTTTT.

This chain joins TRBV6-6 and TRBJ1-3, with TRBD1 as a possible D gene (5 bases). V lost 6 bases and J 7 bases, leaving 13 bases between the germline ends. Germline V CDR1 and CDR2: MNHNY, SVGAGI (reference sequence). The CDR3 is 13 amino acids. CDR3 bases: TGTGCCAGCAGAGGGACTGCCGATAACACCATATATTTT. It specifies CASRGTADNTIYF.

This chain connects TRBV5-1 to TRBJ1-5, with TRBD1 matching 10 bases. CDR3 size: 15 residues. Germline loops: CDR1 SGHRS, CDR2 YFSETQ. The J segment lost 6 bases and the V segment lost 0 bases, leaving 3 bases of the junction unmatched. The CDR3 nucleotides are TGCGCCAGCAGCTTGGAAGGGACAGGGGTTCAGCCCCAGCATTTT. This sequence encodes CASSLEGTGVQPQHF.

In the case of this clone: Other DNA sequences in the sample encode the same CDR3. The CDR3 DNA is TGTGCCAGCAGCGGTGGTCAGGGTTACACTGAAGCTTTCTTT. Amino acids: CASSGGQGYTEAFF. V is TRBV9 and J is TRBJ1-1, with a weak D call TRBD1 (5 bases). CDR3 size: 14 residues. CDR1 and CDR2 (germline): SGDLS, YYNGEE. V was shortened by 3 bases and J by 3 bases, with 12 bases between the two germline ends.

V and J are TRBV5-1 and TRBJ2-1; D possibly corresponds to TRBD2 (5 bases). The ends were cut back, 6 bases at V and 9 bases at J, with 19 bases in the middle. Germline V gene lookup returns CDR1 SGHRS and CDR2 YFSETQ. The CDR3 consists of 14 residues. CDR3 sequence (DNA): TGCGCCAGCACCGGGTCTTCCACCGGGGTTGAGCAGTTCTTC. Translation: CASTGSSTGVEQFF.

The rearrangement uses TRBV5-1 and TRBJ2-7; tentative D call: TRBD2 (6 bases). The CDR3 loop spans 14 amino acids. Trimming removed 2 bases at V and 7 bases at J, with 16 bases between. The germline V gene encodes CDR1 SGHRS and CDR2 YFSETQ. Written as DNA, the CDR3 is TGCGCCAGCAGCTTTGGCGGCGGGATATTAGAGCAGTACTTC. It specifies CASSFGGGILEQYF.

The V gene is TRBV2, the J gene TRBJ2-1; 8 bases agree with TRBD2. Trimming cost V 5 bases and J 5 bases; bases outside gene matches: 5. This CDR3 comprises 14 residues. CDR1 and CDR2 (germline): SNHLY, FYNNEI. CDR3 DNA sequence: TGTGCCAGCAGTTCCACTAGCGGACACAATGAGCAGTTCTTC. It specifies CASSSTSGHNEQFF.

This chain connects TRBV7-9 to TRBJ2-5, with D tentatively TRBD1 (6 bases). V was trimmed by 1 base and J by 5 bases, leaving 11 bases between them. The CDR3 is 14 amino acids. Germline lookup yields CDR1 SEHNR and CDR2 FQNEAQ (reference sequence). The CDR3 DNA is TGTGCCAGCAGCTTAGATGCAGGGGCGGAGACCCAGTACTTC. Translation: CASSLDAGAETQYF.

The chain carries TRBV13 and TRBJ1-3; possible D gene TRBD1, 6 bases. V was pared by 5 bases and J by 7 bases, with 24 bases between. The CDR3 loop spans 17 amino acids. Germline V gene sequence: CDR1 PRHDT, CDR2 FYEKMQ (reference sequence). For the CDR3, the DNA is TGTGCCAGCAGCCCGATCGGGACAACCTCCGAGCGGAACACCATATATTTT. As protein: CASSPIGTTSERNTIYF.